This TCR beta chain is from a study of blood T cell repertoires in COVID-19. The assay was immunoSEQ multiplex PCR, and TCRdb's table has in-frame clones only and misses some. The table shows over 110,000 clones, with around 79% occurring only once. A few counts support this clone. Trimming removed 2 bases at V and 4 bases at J, with 15 bases between. Germline V gene lookup returns CDR1 GTSNPN and CDR2 SVGIG (reference sequence). The CDR3 totals 14 residues. The clonotype was recovered from a man between 60 and 75 years old with acute or convalescent COVID-19. Input material: peripheral blood. The rearrangement links TRBV30 to TRBJ2-7; TRBD2 is a possible D gene (5 bases). CDR3 in amino acids: CAWSRALAPYEQYF. The DNA for the CDR3 is TGTGCCTGGAGTAGAGCTCTAGCCCCTTACGAGCAGTACTTC.